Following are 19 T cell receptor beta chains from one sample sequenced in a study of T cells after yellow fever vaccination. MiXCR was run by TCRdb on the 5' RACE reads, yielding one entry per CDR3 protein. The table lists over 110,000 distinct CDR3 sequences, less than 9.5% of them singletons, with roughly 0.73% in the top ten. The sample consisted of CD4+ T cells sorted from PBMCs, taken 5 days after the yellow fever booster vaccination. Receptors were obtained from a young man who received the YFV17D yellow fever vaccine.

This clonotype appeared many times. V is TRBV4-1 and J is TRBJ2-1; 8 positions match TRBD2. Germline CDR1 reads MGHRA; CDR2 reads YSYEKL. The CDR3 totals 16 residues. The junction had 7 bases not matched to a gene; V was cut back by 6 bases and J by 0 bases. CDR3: CASRFTGGSSYNEQFF. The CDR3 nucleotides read TGCGCCAGCAGATTTACGGGAGGGAGCTCCTACAATGAGCAGTTCTTC.

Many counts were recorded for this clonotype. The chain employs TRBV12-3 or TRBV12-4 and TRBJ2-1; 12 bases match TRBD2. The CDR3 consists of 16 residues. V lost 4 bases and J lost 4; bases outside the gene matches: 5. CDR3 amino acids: CASSSPGLAGYNEQFF. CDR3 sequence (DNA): TGTGCCAGCAGTTCCCCTGGACTAGCGGGATACAATGAGCAGTTCTTC.

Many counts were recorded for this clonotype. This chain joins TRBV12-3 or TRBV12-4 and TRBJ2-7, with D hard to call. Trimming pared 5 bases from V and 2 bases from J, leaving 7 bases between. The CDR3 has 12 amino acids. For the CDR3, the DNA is TGTGCCAGCAGTCACTTGGCCTACGAGCAGTACTTC. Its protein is CASSHLAYEQYF.

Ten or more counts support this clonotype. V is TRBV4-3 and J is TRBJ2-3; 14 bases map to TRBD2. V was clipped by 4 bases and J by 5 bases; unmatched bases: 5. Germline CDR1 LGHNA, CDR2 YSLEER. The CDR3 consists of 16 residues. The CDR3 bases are TGCGCCAGCAGCCCGGGACTAGCGGGAGTGGGAGATACGCAGTATTTT. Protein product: CASSPGLAGVGDTQYF.

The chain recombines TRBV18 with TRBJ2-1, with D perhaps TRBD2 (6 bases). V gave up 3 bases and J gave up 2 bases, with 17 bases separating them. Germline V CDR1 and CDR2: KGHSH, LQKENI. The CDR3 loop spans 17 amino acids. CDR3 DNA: TGTGCCAGCTCACCGCCCGTCAGGCGGGAAACCTACAATGAGCAGTTCTTC. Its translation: CASSPPVRRETYNEQFF.

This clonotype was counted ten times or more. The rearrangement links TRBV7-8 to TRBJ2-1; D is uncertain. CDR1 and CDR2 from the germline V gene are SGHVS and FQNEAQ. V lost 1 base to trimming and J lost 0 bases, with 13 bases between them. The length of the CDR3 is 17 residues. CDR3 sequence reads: CASSLDGSRVSYNEQFF. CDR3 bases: TGTGCCAGCAGCTTAGATGGGTCAAGGGTCTCCTACAATGAGCAGTTCTTC.

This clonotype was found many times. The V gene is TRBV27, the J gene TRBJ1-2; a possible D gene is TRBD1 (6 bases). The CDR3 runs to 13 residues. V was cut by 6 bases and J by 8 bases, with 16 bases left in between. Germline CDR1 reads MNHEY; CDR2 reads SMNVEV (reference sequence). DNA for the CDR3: TGTGCCAGCAGCCCACGGGGGCGTGAAGGCTACACCTTC. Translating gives CASSPRGREGYTF.

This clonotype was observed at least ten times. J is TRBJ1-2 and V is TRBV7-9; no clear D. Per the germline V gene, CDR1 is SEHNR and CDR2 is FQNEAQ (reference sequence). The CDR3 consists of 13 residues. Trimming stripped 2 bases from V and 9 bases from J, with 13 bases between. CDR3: CASSLQETVRYTF. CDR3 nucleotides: TGTGCCAGCAGCTTACAGGAAACTGTTCGCTACACCTTC.

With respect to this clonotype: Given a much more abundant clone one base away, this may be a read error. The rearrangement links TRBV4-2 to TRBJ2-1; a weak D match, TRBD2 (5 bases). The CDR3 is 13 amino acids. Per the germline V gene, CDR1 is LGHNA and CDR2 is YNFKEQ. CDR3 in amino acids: CANSQESGSEQFF. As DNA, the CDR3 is TGTGCCAACAGCCAAGAGAGCGGCAGCGAGCAGTTCTTC.

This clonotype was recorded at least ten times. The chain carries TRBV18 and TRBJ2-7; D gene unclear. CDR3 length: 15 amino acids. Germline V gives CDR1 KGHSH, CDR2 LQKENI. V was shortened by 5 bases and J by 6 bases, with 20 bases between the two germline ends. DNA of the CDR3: TGTGCCAGCTCATTAAGTGACTTGACCCTGTCCGAGCAGTACTTC. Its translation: CASSLSDLTLSEQYF.

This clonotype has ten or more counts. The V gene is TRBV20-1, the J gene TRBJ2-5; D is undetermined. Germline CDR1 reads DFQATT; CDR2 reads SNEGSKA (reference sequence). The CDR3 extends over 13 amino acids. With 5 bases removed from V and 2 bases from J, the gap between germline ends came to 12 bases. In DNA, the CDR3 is TGCAGTGCTGTTCGGACGGAGCAAGAGACCCAGTACTTC. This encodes CSAVRTEQETQYF.

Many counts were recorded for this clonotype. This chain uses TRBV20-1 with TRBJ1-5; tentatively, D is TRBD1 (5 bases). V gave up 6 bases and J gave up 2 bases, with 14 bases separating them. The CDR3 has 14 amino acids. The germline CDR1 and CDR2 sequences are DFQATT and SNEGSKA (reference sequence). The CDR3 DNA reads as TGCAGTGCCTCCCGGGGGGATGGCAATCAGCCCCAGCATTTT. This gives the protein CSASRGDGNQPQHF.

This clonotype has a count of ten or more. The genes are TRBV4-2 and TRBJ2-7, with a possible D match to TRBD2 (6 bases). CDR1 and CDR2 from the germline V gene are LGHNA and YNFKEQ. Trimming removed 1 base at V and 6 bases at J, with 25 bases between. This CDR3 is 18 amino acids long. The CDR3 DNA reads TGTGCCAGCAGCCAAGCCCCCTCGACTAGTTTAATAGCTGGCGAGCAGTACTTC. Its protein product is CASSQAPSTSLIAGEQYF.

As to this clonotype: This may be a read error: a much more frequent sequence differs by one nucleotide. CDR3 region: CARTVGSGKQYF. CDR3 bases: TGTGCCCGGACCGTGGGCTCCGGGAAGCAGTACTTC. This chain connects TRBV30 to TRBJ2-7; a possible D gene is TRBD2 (5 bases). V was shortened by 8 bases and J by 8 bases, with 19 bases between the two germline ends. Germline V gives CDR1 GTSNPN, CDR2 SVGIG (reference sequence). This CDR3 region has 12 residues. Full variable domain (outside the CDR3, taken from reference TRBV30 and TRBJ2-7): SQTIHQWPATLVQPVGSPLSLECTVEGTSNPNLYWYRQAAGRGLQLLFYSVGIGQISSEVPQNLSASRPQDRQFILSSKKLLLSDSGFYLCARTVGSGKQYFGPGTRLTVT.

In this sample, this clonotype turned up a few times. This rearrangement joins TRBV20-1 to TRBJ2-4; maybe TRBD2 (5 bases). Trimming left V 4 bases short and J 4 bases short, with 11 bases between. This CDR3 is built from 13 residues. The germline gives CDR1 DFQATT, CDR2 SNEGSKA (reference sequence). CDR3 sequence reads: CSATGDVKNIQYF. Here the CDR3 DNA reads TGCAGTGCTACCGGGGATGTTAAAAACATTCAGTACTTC.

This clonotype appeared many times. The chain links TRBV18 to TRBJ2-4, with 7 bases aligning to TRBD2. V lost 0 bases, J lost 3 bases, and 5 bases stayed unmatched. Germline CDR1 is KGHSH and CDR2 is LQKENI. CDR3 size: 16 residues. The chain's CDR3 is CASSPPGGHSKNIQYF. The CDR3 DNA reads TGTGCCAGCTCACCACCGGGAGGGCACAGCAAAAACATTCAGTACTTC.

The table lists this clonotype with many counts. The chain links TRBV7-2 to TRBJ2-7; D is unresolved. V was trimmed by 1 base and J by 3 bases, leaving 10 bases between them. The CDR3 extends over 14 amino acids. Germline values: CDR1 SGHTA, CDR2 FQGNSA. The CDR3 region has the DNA TGTGCCAGCAGCTTAGGTCCCACCAACTACGAGCAGTACTTC. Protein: CASSLGPTNYEQYF.

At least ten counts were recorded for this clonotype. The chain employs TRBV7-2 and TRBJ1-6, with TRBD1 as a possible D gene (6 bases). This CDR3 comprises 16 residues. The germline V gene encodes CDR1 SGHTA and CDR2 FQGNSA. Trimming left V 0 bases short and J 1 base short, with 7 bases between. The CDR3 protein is CASSLAQGSYNSPLHF. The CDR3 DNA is TGTGCCAGCAGCTTAGCTCAGGGGTCCTATAATTCACCCCTCCACTTT. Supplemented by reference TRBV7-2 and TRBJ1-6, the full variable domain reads GAGVSQSPSNKVTEKGKDVELRCDPISGHTALYWYRQSLGQGLEFLIYFQGNSAPDKSGLPSDRFSAERTGGSVSTLTIQRTQQEDSAVYLCASSLAQGSYNSPLHFGNGTRLTVT.

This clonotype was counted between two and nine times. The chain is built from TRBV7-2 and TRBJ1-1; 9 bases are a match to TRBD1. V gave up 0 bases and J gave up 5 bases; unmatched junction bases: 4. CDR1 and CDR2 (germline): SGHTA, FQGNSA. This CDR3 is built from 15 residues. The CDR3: CASSLARQGGTEAFF. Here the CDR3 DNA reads TGTGCCAGCAGCTTAGCAAGACAGGGGGGGACTGAAGCTTTCTTT.